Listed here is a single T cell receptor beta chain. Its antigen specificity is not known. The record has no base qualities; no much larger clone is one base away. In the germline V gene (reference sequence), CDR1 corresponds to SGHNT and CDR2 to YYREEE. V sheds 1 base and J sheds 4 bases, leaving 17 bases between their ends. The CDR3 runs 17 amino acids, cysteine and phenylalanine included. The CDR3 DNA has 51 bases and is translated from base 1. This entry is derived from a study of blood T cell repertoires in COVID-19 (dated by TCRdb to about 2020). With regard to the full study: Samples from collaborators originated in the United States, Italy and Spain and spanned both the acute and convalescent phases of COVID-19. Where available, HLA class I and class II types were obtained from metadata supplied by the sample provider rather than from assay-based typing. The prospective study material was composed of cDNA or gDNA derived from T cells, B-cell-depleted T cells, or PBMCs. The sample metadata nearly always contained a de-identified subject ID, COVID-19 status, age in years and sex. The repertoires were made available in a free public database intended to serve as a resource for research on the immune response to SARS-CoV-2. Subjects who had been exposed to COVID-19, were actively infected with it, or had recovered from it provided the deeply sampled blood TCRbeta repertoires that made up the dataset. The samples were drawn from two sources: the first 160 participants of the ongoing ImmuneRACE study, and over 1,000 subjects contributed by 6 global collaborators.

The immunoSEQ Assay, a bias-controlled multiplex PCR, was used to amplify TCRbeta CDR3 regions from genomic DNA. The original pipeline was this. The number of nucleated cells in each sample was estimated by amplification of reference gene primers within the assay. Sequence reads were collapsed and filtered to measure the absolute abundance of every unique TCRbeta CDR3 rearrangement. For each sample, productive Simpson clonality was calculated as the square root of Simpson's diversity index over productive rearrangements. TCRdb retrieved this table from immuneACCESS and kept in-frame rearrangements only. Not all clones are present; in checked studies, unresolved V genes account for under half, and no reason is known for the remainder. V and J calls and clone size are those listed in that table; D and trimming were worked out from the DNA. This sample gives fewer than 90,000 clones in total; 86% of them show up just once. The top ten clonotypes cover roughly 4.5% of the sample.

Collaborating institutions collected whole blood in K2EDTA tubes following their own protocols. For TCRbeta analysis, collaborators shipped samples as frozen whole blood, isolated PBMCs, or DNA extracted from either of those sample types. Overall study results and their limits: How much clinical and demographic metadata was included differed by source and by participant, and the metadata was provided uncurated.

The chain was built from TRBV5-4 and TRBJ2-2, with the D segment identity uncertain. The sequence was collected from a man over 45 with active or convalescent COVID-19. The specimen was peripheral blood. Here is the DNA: TGTGCCAGCAGCTTGACGCCAATTGGGCCTGCCACCGGGGAGCTGTTTTTT. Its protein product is CASSLTPIGPATGELFF.